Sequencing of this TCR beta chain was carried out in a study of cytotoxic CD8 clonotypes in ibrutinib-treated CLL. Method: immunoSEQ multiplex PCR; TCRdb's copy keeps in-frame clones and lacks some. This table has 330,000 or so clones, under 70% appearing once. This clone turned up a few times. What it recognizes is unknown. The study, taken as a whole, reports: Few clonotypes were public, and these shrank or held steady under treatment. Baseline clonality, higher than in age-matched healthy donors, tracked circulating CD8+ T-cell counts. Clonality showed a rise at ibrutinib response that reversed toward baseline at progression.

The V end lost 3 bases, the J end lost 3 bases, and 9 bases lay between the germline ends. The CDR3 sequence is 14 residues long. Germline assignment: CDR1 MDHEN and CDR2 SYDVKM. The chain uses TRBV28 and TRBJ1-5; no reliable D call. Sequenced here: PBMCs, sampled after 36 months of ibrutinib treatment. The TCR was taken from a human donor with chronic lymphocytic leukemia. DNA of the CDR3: TGTGCCAGCAGTTTGGCGGCCACCAATCAGCCCCAGCATTTT. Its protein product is CASSLAATNQPQHF.